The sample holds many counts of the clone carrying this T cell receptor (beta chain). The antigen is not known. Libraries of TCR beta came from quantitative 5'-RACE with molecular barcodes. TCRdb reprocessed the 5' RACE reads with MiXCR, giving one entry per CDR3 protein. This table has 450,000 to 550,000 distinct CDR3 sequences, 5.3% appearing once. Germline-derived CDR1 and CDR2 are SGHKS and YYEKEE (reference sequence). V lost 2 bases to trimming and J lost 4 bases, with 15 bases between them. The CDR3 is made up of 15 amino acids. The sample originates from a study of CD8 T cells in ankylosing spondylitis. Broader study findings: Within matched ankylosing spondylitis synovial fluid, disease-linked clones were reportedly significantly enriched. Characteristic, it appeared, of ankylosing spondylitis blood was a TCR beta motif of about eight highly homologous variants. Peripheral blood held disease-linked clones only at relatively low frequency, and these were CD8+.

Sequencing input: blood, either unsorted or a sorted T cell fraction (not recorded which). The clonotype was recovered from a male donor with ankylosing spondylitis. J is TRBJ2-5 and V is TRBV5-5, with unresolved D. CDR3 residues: CASSFHARGVETQYF. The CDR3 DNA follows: TGTGCCAGCAGCTTCCATGCAAGAGGCGTAGAGACCCAGTACTTC. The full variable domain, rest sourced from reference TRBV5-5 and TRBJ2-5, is DAGVTQSPTHLIKTRGQQVTLRCSPISGHKSVSWYQQVLGQGPQFIFQYYEKEERGRGNFPDRFSARQFPNYSSELNVNALLLGDSALYLCASSFHARGVETQYFGPGTRLLVL.